The 7 T cell receptor beta chains in this list originate from one sample, sequenced in a study of OX40 agonist ivuxolimab in advanced cancers. Profiling relied on immunoSEQ multiplex PCR, and the TCRdb table lists in-frame clones only, not all of them. The table includes about 95,000 clones, around 82% detected once. Specimen: CD4+ or CD8+ T cells sorted from blood, collected in a trial of the OX40 agonist ivuxolimab. Receptor source: an adult with an advanced solid tumor such as melanoma, head and neck, liver or kidney cancer.

This chain links TRBV18 with TRBJ1-1; perhaps TRBD1 as D (6 bases). V lost 0 bases to trimming and J lost 9 bases, with 20 bases between them. The CDR3 is made up of 16 amino acids. Germline values: CDR1 KGHSH, CDR2 LQKENI. CDR3 loop: CASSPPAGPGTYQAFF. The CDR3 nucleotides are TGTGCCAGCTCACCACCGGCTGGCCCCGGGACATATCAAGCTTTCTTT.

The chain has TRBV18 and TRBJ1-1; no clear D gene. Germline assignment: CDR1 KGHSH and CDR2 LQKENI. Deletions cut 2 bases from V and 0 bases from J, with 10 bases between. This CDR3 has 15 residues. CDR3 bases: TGTGCCAGCTCACCAATCACAGAGTTGAACACTGAAGCTTTCTTT. It yields the protein CASSPITELNTEAFF.

This sequence joins TRBV9 and TRBJ2-5; 7 nucleotides match TRBD2. Germline CDR1 is SGDLS and CDR2 is YYNGEE. The V and J ends lost 0 bases and 4 bases, in that order; junction bases with no gene match: 6. The CDR3 runs 15 residues. CDR3 protein: CASSVGTPSGETQYF. The CDR3 DNA follows: TGTGCCAGCAGCGTAGGAACCCCTAGCGGAGAGACCCAGTACTTC.

V usage is TRBV30 and J usage is TRBJ2-1, with D perhaps assigned TRBD1 or TRBD2 (6 bases each). Trimming stripped 2 bases from V and 10 bases from J, with 15 bases between. The germline V gene encodes CDR1 GTSNPN and CDR2 SVGIG (reference sequence). This CDR3 contains 13 residues. The DNA for the CDR3 is TGTGCCTGGAGTAGGGGGGAGTTTTTCGAGCAGTTCTTC. Protein product: CAWSRGEFFEQFF.

This clone has more than one count but fewer than ten. This chain joins TRBV4-1 and TRBJ1-6; perhaps TRBD1 as D (6 bases). CDR3 length: 15 amino acids. Deletions cut 4 bases from V and 7 bases from J, with 14 bases between. The germline CDR1 and CDR2 sequences are MGHRA and YSYEKL. CDR3 protein: CASSPIQGRNSPLHF. The DNA of the CDR3 is TGCGCCAGCAGCCCGATACAGGGAAGGAATTCACCCCTCCACTTT.

This clone was found a few times. The chain has TRBV28 and TRBJ2-5, with D tentatively TRBD2 (5 bases). Trimming pared 3 bases from V and 2 bases from J, leaving 16 bases between. Looked up from germline, CDR1 is MDHEN and CDR2 is SYDVKM. The CDR3 spans 16 residues. CDR3 region: CASSFEVGGSQETQYF. CDR3 DNA sequence: TGTGCCAGCAGTTTTGAGGTGGGCGGGTCGCAAGAGACCCAGTACTTC.

This clone occurred once. V and J are TRBV25-1 and TRBJ2-1; D uncertain. The CDR3 length is 11 residues. V was cut by 4 bases and J by 8 bases, with 6 bases left in between. Germline V gene data show CDR1 as MGHDK and CDR2 as SYGVNS. The CDR3 nucleotides read TGTGCCAGCAGTGCCTTGGATGAGCAGTTCTTC. This gives the protein CASSALDEQFF.